The 17 T cell receptor beta chains below all came from one sample that was sequenced in a study of regulatory T cells in long-lasting Graves disease (dated by TCRdb to the early 2020s). The time point label of this sample denotes: newly diagnosed GD, antithyroid drugs for less than 3 months. RNA was extracted from PBMCs in TRIzol for both TCR sequencing and RNA sequencing. Library preparation employed multiplex PCR. TCRdb records Illumina HiSeq 4000 as the sequencer. TCR beta libraries were built with iRepertoire HTBI primers and Arm-PCR amplification of CDR3 regions. TCRdb reprocessing: public reads trimmed at Q25 with fastp, clones called with MiXCR, in-frame beta chains kept. Entries that share a CDR3 protein sequence are merged under the most common genes and DNA. This sample is represented by around 320,000 distinct CDR3 sequences; 15% to 20% of them were singletons. Roughly 27% of the sample is taken by the ten largest.

These data were also filed under a second study, of T cells in Graves' hyperthyroidism and ophthalmopathy.

The material was peripheral blood mononuclear cells (PBMCs), obtained at new diagnosis, from a patient treated with antithyroid drugs. Every receptor here comes from a man aged 35 to 55 with Graves disease. Donor details come from another sample of the same person, matched by shared clones.

This clonotype was seen at least ten times. This chain uses TRBV7-2 with TRBJ2-4; D remains ambiguous. The germline CDR1 and CDR2 sequences are SGHTA and FQGNSA. V was clipped by 2 bases and J by 5 bases, with 13 bases between them. The CDR3 covers 15 residues. The CDR3 sequence: CASSLQSSAENIQYF. CDR3 in DNA: TGTGCCAGCAGCTTACAGTCCTCCGCGGAAAACATTCAGTACTTC.

This clonotype was observed many times. This chain uses TRBV18 with TRBJ1-5, with no clear D. This CDR3 has 14 amino acids. Trimming stripped 6 bases from V and 2 bases from J, with 11 bases between. Germline values: CDR1 KGHSH, CDR2 LQKENI. CDR3 sequence reads: CASSPGRGNQPQHF. In DNA form, the CDR3 reads TGTGCCAGCTCCCCTGGCAGAGGCAATCAGCCCCAGCATTTT. The variable domain in full, completed from reference TRBV18 and TRBJ1-5, reads NAGVMQNPRHLVRRRGQEARLRCSPMKGHSHVYWYRQLPEEGLKFMVYLQKENIIDESGMPKERFSAEFPKEGPSILRIQQVVRGDSAAYFCASSPGRGNQPQHFGDGTRLSIL.

This clonotype was seen more than once but under ten times. Only one base separates this from a far larger clonotype, so it likely reflects a read error. The rearrangement uses TRBV2 and TRBJ2-3; D not resolved. Trimming removed 5 bases from V and 4 bases from J, with 16 bases in between. CDR1 SNHLY and CDR2 FYNNEI come from the germline V gene. The CDR3 sequence is 15 residues long. The CDR3 DNA is TGTGCCAGCAGTTTGAACCGCCTTGGACCAGATACGCAGTATTTT. Protein product: CASSLNRLGPDTQYF.

This clonotype was detected a few times. This chain uses TRBV5-1 with TRBJ2-7; the D call may be TRBD1 or TRBD2 (5 bases each). V lost 0 bases, J lost 5 bases, and 12 bases lay in between. CDR3 length: 14 amino acids. Germline V gives CDR1 SGHRS, CDR2 YFSETQ. The CDR3 bases are TGCGCCAGCAGCTTGGGAGGTGTGGGGGACGAGCAGTACTTC. The encoded protein is CASSLGGVGDEQYF.

This clonotype has a handful of counts. The chain links TRBV25-1 to TRBJ1-6; tentative D call: TRBD1 (5 bases). V was cut by 8 bases and J by 5 bases, with 16 bases left in between. The CDR3 has 15 residues. The germline V gene has CDR1 MGHDK and CDR2 SYGVNS. CDR3 sequence (DNA): TGTGCCAGCGCCCCCCTGGGGGAGGATAATTCACCCCTCCACTTT. Protein: CASAPLGEDNSPLHF.

Concerning this clonotype itself: A much larger clone lies a single base off, so this may be a read error. The chain combines TRBV5-5 with TRBJ1-1; D gene ambiguous. Looked up from germline, CDR1 is SGHKS and CDR2 is YYEKEE (reference sequence). The CDR3 covers 14 residues. In DNA, the CDR3 is TGTGCCAGCAGCTTGGTTGCCGGCACCCCTGAAGCTTCCTTT. Encoded protein: CASSLVAGTPEASF. The full variable domain, in which reference TRBV5-5 and TRBJ1-1 provide the parts outside the CDR3, is DAGVTQSPTHLIKTRGQQVTLRCSPISGHKSVSWYQQVLGQGPQFIFQYYEKEERGRGNFPDRFSARQFPNYSSELNVNALLLGDSALYLCASSLVAGTPEASFGQGTRLTVV.

In this sample, this clonotype turned up many times. This rearrangement joins TRBV28 to TRBJ2-1; D is unresolved. Deletions cut 5 bases from V and 4 bases from J, with 6 bases between. The CDR3 totals 12 residues. Per the germline V gene, CDR1 is MDHEN and CDR2 is SYDVKM. The CDR3, as DNA: TGTGCCAGCAGTAGGCTTTACAATGAGCAGTTCTTC. It is translated as CASSRLYNEQFF.

This clonotype was observed many times. The chain links TRBV11-3 to TRBJ2-3; a weak D match, TRBD2 (6 bases). Germline CDR1 SGHNT, CDR2 YENEEA. The CDR3 length is 14 residues. Trimming removed 5 bases from V and 4 bases from J, with 13 bases in between. The CDR3 reads CASSLYRDSDTQYF. CDR3 in DNA: TGTGCCAGCAGCCTCTACCGGGACTCAGATACGCAGTATTTT.

This clonotype was counted many times. The V and J genes are TRBV20-1 and TRBJ2-5, with TRBD2 identical over 9 bases. CDR1 and CDR2 (germline): DFQATT, SNEGSKA (reference sequence). The CDR3 contains 14 residues. J was trimmed by 4 bases and V by 2 bases; bases with no gene match: 5. The CDR3 DNA is TGCAGTGCTAGACAGGCGGGAGGGCGAGAGACCCAGTACTTC. Its translation is CSARQAGGRETQYF.

Ten or more counts support this clonotype. The V call is TRBV27, the J call TRBJ2-7; weak D call: TRBD1 (6 bases). Germline lookup yields CDR1 MNHEY and CDR2 SMNVEV (reference sequence). The CDR3 has 13 residues. V lost 5 bases, J lost 6 bases, and 14 bases lay in between. In DNA form, the CDR3 reads TGTGCCAGCAGTACTTGGTCAGGGGTCGAGCAGTACTTC. It codes for CASSTWSGVEQYF.

V and J are TRBV5-1 and TRBJ2-2, with 11 positions matching TRBD2. CDR3 length: 15 residues. Unmatched junction bases numbered 0, after V lost 1 base and J lost 4 bases. CDR1 and CDR2 (germline): SGHRS, YFSETQ. The DNA for the CDR3 is TGCGCCAGCAGCTTGACTAGCGGGGGCACCGGGGAGCTGTTTTTT. Protein sequence: CASSLTSGGTGELFF.

This chain joins TRBV7-2 and TRBJ1-5; perhaps TRBD1 as D (5 bases). V lost 6 bases and J 5 bases, leaving 14 bases between the germline ends. The CDR3 spans 14 residues. The germline gives CDR1 SGHTA, CDR2 FQGNSA. The CDR3 region is CASRPGSGYQPQHF. CDR3 DNA: TGTGCCAGCAGGCCAGGGTCAGGGTATCAGCCCCAGCATTTT.

Many counts were recorded for this clonotype. The chain recombines TRBV5-1 with TRBJ2-7, with 10 bases aligning to TRBD1. The ends lost 5 bases at V and 1 base at J; junction bases unmatched: 6. This CDR3 contains 15 residues. Per the germline V gene, CDR1 is SGHRS and CDR2 is YFSETQ. CDR3 nucleotides: TGCGCCAGCAGGACCGGGACAGGGGCTTCCTACGAGCAGTACTTC. It specifies CASRTGTGASYEQYF.

The V gene is TRBV6-1, the J gene TRBJ2-3; possibly TRBD1 for D (6 bases). Per germline, CDR1 MNHNS and CDR2 SASEGT. Trimming removed 6 bases from V and 4 bases from J, with 17 bases in between. There are 15 residues in the CDR3. The CDR3 loop reads CASSFSRQDSDTQYF. CDR3 bases: TGTGCCAGCAGCTTTTCTAGACAGGACTCAGATACGCAGTATTTT.

This clonotype was seen ten or more times. The chain couples TRBV20-1 to TRBJ2-5; D perhaps matches TRBD1 (5 bases). The ends were cut back, 3 bases at V and 3 bases at J, with 5 bases in the middle. This CDR3 contains 11 residues. CDR1 is DFQATT and CDR2 is SNEGSKA in the germline V gene (reference sequence). CDR3 bases: TGCAGTGCTAGCAGGGAAGAGACCCAGTACTTC. This gives the protein CSASREETQYF.

This clonotype has at least ten counts. V is TRBV7-3 and J is TRBJ2-1; a possible D gene is TRBD2 (6 bases). Trimming took 5 bases from V and 6 from J, leaving 20 bases between them. CDR3 length: 16 amino acids. Germline-derived CDR1 and CDR2 are SGHTA and FQGTGA. In DNA form, the CDR3 reads TGTGCCAGCAGCGAATTACCCGGGGGAGGCCTCAATGAGCAGTTCTTC. Translated, it gives CASSELPGGGLNEQFF.

As concerns this clonotype: A far larger clone is only one base removed, so a read error is likely. The J gene is TRBJ2-7, the V gene TRBV11-3; TRBD2 might be the D (5 bases). The CDR3 spans 16 residues. V lost 5 bases to trimming and J lost 2 bases, with 19 bases between them. Germline CDR1 SGHNT, CDR2 YENEEA. Written as DNA, the CDR3 is TGTGCCAGCAGCCCCGGATTCAGGACTGGCACCTACGAGCAGTACTTC. Translation gives CASSPGFRTGTYEQYF.